This TCR beta chain was profiled in a study of shared clonotypes between healthy human individuals. V was pared by 2 bases and J by 4 bases, with 4 bases of the junction left unmatched. The CDR3 contains 15 residues. Per the germline V gene, CDR1 is SEHNR and CDR2 is FQNEAQ (reference sequence). Assay used: immunoSEQ multiplex PCR; TCRdb lists only in-frame clones, some missing. Of about 960,000 clones in the sample, approximately 80% were seen once. The gene calls are TRBV7-9 and TRBJ2-3, with 9 bases fitting TRBD1. This receptor was identified in a man between 18 and 29 years old in good health. Sequencing used memory CD4+ T cells sorted from blood. Subset reported: CD45RA-negative fraction. Here the CDR3 reads CASSLNTGGADTQYF. Here the CDR3 DNA reads TGTGCCAGCAGCTTAAATACAGGGGGCGCAGATACGCAGTATTTT.